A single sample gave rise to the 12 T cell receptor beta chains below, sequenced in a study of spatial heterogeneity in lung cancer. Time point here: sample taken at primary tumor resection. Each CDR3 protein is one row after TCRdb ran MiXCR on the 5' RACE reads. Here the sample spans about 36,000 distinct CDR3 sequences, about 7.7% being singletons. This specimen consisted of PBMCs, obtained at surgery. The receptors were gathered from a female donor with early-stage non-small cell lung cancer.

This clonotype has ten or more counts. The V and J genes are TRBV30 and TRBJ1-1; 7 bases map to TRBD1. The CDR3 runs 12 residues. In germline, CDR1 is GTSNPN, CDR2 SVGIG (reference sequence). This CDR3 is CQGVTMNTEAFF. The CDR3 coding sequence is TGTCAGGGGGTAACCATGAACACTGAAGCTTTCTTT. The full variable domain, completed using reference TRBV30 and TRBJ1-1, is SQTIHQWPATLVQPVGSPLSLECTVEGTSNPNLYWYRQAAGRGLQLLFYSVGIGQISSEVPQNLSASRPQDRQFILSSKKLLLSDSGFYLCQGVTMNTEAFFGQGTRLTVV.

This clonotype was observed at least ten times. The CDR3 bases are TGTGCCAGCAGCTCCCTGGGAGCCAAAAACATTCAGTACTTC. Encoded protein: CASSSLGAKNIQYF. The chain links TRBV7-2 to TRBJ2-4; D unclear. Between the trimmed V and J ends, which lost 4 bases and 0 bases, there was a span of 7 bases. The CDR3 has 14 residues. Germline CDR1 SGHTA, CDR2 FQGNSA.

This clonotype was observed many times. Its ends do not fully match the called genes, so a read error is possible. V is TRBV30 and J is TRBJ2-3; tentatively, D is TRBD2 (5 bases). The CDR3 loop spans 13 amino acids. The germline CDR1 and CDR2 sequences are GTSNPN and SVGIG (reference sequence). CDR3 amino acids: CAGSIDGTDTQYF. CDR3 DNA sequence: TGTGCCGGGAGTATAGACGGCACAGATACGCAGTATTTT.

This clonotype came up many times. The CDR3 is CASSFMPEHEQFF. The CDR3, as DNA: TGTGCCAGCAGCTTCATGCCTGAGCATGAGCAGTTCTTC. V is TRBV7-2 and J is TRBJ2-1; D not resolved. V gave up 3 bases and J gave up 8 bases, with 11 bases separating them. Per germline, CDR1 SGHTA and CDR2 FQGNSA. The CDR3 loop spans 13 amino acids.

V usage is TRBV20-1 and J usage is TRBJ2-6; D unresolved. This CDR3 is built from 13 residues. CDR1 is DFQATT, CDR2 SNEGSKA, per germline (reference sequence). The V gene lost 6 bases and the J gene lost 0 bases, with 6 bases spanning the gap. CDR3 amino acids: CSAVNSGANVLTF. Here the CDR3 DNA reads TGCAGTGCCGTGAACTCTGGGGCCAACGTCCTGACTTTC.

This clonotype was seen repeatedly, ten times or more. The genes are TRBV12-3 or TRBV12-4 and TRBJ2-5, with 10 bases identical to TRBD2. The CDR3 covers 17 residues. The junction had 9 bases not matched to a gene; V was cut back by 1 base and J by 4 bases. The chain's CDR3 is CASSLVLEAGGPETQYF. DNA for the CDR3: TGTGCCAGCAGTTTAGTCCTAGAAGCGGGGGGGCCAGAGACCCAGTACTTC.

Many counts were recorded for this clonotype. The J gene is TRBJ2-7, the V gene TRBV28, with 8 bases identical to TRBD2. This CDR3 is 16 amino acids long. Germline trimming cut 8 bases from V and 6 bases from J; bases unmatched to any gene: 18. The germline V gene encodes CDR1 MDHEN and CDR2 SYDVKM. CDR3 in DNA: TGTGCCAGCGGGACCATCGGGGGGGAGAACCCTCTCGAGCAGTACTTC. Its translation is CASGTIGGENPLEQYF.

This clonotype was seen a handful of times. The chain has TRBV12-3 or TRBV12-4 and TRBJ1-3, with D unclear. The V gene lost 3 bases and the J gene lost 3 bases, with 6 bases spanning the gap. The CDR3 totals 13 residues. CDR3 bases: TGTGCCAGCAGTTTTGAGTTTGGAAACACCATATATTTT. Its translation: CASSFEFGNTIYF.

DNA for the CDR3: TGTGCCAGCAGTTTACGGACAGGGGGTGTCGGTGGCTACACCTTC. It encodes CASSLRTGGVGGYTF. The chain combines TRBV12-3 or TRBV12-4 with TRBJ1-2; 10 bases fit TRBD1. After removal of 2 bases from V and 7 bases from J, the junction contained 7 bases not matched to a gene. This CDR3 spans 15 amino acids.

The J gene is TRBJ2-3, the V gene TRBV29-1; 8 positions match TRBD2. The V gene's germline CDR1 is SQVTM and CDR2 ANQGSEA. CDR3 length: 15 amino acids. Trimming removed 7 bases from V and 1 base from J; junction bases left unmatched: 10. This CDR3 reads CSGCRGSGGTDTQYF. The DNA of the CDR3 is TGCAGCGGGTGTAGGGGTAGCGGGGGCACAGATACGCAGTATTTT.

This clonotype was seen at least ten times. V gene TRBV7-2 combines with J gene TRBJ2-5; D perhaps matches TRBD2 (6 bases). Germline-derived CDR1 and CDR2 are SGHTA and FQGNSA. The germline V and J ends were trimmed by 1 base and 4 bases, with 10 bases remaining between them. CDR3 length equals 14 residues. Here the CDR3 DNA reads TGTGCCAGCAGCTTAGACTGGGGAGGAGAGACCCAGTACTTC. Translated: CASSLDWGGETQYF. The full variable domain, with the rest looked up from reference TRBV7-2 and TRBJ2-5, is GAGVSQSPSNKVTEKGKDVELRCDPISGHTALYWYRQSLGQGLEFLIYFQGNSAPDKSGLPSDRFSAERTGGSVSTLTIQRTQQEDSAVYLCASSLDWGGETQYFGPGTRLLVL.

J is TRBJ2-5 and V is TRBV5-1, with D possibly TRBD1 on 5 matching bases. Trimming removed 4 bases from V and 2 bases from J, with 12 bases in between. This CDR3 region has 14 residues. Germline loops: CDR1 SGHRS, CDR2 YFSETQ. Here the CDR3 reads CASSPSGAQETQYF. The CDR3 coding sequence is TGCGCCAGCAGCCCCAGTGGGGCACAAGAGACCCAGTACTTC.